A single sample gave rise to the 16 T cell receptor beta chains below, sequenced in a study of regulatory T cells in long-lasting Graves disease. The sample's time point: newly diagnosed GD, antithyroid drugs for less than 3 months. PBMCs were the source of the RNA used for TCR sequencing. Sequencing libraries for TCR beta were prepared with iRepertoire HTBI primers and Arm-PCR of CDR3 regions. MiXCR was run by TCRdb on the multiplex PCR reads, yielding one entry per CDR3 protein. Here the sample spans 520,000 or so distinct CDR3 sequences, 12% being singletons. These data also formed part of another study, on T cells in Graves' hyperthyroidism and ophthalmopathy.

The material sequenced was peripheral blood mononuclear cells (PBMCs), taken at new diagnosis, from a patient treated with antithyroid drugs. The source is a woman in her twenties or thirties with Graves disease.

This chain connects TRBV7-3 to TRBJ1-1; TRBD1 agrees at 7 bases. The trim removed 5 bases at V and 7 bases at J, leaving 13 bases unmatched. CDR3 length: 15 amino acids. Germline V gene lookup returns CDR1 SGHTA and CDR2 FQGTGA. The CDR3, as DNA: TGTGCCAGCAGCCCCCCGGGAGGGGGCAAAGTTGAAGCTTTCTTT. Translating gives CASSPPGGGKVEAFF.

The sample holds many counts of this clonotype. The CDR3 reads CASSSPVGGIGGYTF. CDR3 bases: TGTGCCAGCAGTTCTCCTGTGGGGGGCATCGGTGGCTACACCTTC. This chain joins TRBV28 and TRBJ1-2; D possibly corresponds to TRBD1 (6 bases). With 4 bases removed from V and 7 bases from J, the gap between germline ends came to 19 bases. The germline V gene has CDR1 MDHEN and CDR2 SYDVKM. The CDR3 runs to 15 residues.

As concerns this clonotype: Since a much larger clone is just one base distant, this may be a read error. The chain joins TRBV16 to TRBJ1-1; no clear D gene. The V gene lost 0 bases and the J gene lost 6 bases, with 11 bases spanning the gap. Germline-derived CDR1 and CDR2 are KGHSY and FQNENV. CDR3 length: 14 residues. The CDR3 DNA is TGTGCCAGCAGCCAATCAAGGCAGGACGCTGAAGCTTTCTTT. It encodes CASSQSRQDAEAFF.

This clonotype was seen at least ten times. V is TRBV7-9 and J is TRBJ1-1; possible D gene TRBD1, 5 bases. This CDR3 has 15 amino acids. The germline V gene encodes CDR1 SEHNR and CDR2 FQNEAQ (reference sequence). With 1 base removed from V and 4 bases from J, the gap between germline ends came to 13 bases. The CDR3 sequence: CASSLGQGFGTEAFF. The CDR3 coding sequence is TGTGCCAGCAGCTTAGGGCAGGGTTTTGGCACTGAAGCTTTCTTT.

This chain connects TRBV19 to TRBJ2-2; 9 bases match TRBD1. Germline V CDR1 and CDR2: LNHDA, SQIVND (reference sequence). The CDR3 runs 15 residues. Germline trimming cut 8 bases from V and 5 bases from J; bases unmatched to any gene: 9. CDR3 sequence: CASQTGTGSTGELFF. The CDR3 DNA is TGTGCCAGTCAGACCGGGACAGGGAGTACCGGGGAGCTGTTTTTT.

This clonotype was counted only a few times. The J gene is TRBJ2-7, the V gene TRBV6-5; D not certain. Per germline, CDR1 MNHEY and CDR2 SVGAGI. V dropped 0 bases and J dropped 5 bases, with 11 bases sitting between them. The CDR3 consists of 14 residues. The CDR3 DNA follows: TGTGCCAGCAGTTACTCGTACGGCGGCAACGAGCAGTACTTC. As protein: CASSYSYGGNEQYF.

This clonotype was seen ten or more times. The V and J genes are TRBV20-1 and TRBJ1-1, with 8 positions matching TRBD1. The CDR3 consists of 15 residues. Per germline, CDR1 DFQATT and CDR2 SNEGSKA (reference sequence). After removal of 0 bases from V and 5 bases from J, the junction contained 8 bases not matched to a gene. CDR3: CSAREWTGRRTEAFF. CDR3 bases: TGCAGTGCTAGAGAATGGACAGGGAGGAGGACTGAAGCTTTCTTT.

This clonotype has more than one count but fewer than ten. In DNA form, the CDR3 reads TGTGCCAGCAGCGTCACGGGAGGGCCGTTTTACGAGCAGTACTTC. This encodes CASSVTGGPFYEQYF. The gene calls are TRBV9 and TRBJ2-7, with 8 nucleotides matching TRBD2. V dropped 2 bases and J dropped 4; count of bases not matched to a gene: 8. Germline CDR1 is SGDLS and CDR2 is YYNGEE. The CDR3 runs 15 residues.

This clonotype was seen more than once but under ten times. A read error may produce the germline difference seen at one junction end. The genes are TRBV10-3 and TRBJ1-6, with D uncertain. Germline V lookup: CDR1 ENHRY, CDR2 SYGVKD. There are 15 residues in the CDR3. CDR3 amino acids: CGISENGAGRSPLHF. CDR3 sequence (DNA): TGTGGCATCAGTGAGAATGGTGCCGGAAGGTCACCCCTCCACTTT.

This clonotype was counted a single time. Here the CDR3 DNA reads TGTGCCAGCAGTCAGATCCCACTATCTAGCGGGGAGCAGTTCTTC. Protein sequence: CASSQIPLSSGEQFF. The genes are TRBV6-1 and TRBJ2-1; TRBD2 matches at 8 bases. CDR1 MNHNS and CDR2 SASEGT come from the germline V gene. Trimming cost V 5 bases and J 10 bases; bases outside gene matches: 13. This CDR3 region has 15 residues.

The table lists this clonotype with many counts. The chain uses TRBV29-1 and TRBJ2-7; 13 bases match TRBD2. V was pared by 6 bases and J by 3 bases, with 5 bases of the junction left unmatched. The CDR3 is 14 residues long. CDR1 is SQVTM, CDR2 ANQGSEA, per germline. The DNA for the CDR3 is TGCAGCGTGGGACTAGCGGGACGCCTCTACGAGCAGTACTTC. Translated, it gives CSVGLAGRLYEQYF.

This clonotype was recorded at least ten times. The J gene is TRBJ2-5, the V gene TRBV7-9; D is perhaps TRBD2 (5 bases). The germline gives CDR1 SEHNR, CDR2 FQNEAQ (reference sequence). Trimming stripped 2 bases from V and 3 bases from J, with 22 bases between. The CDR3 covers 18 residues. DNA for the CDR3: TGTGCCAGCAGCTTATGGCTAGCTCTGATACCCGGTGAAGAGACCCAGTACTTC. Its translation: CASSLWLALIPGEETQYF.

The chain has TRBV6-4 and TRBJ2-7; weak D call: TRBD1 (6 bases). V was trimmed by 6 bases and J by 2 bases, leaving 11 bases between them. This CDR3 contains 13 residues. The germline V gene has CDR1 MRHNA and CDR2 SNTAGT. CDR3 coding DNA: TGTGCCAGCAGAGAGGACAGACCCTACGAGCAGTACTTC. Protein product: CASREDRPYEQYF.

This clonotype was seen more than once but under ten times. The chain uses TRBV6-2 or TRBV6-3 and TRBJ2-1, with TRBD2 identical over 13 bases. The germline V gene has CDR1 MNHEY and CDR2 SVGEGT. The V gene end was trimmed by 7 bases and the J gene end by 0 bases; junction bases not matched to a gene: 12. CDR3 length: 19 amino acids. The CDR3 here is CASKRLAGGTLSSYNEQFF. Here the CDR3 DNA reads TGTGCCAGCAAAAGACTAGCGGGAGGAACCTTAAGCTCCTACAATGAGCAGTTCTTC.

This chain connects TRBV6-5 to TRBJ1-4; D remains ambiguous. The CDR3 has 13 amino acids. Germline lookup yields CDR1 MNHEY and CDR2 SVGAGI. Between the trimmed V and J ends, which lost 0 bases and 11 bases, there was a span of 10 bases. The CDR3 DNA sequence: TGTGCCAGCAGTTACTCGAATAGGGTGAAACTGTTTTTT. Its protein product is CASSYSNRVKLFF.

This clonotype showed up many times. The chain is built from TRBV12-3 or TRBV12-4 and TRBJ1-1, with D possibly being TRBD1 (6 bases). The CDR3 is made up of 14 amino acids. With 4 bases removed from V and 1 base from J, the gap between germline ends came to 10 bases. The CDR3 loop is CASSSIQGNTEAFF. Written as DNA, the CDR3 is TGTGCCAGCAGTTCAATACAGGGGAACACTGAAGCTTTCTTT.